This T cell receptor beta chain was captured in a study of OX40 agonist ivuxolimab in advanced cancers. The data were produced by immunoSEQ multiplex PCR, yet TCRdb's version contains in-frame clones alone and is incomplete. The sample comprises roughly 45,000 clones, around nine tenths of which are singletons, and approximately 6.7% rests with the top ten. Germline assignment: CDR1 MGHRA and CDR2 YSYEKL. This CDR3 contains 15 residues. V lost 5 bases, J lost 2 bases, and 13 bases lay in between. Broader study findings: CD4+ T cells averaged fewer expanded clones than CD8+ T cells.

A remark on this clone: As yet, its antigen is unknown.

This chain uses TRBV4-1 with TRBJ1-5; tentative D call: TRBD1 (5 bases). This sequence was found in an adult with an advanced solid tumor such as melanoma, head and neck, liver or kidney cancer. This material consisted of CD4+ or CD8+ T cells sorted from blood, taken in a trial of the OX40 agonist ivuxolimab. CDR3 bases: TGCGCCAGCAGCTGGCGGGTGACAGGCAATCAGCCCCAGCATTTT. This codes for CASSWRVTGNQPQHF.